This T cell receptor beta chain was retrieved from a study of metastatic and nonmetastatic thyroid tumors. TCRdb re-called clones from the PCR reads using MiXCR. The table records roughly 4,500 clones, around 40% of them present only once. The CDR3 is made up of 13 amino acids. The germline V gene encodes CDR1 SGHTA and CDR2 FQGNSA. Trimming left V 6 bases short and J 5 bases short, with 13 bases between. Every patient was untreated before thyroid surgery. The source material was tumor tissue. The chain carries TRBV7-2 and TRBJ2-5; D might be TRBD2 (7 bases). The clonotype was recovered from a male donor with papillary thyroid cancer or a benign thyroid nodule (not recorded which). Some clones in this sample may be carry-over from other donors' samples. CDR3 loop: CASRRGPGETQYF. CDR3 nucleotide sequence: TGTGCCAGCAGGCGGGGGCCGGGTGAGACCCAGTACTTC.